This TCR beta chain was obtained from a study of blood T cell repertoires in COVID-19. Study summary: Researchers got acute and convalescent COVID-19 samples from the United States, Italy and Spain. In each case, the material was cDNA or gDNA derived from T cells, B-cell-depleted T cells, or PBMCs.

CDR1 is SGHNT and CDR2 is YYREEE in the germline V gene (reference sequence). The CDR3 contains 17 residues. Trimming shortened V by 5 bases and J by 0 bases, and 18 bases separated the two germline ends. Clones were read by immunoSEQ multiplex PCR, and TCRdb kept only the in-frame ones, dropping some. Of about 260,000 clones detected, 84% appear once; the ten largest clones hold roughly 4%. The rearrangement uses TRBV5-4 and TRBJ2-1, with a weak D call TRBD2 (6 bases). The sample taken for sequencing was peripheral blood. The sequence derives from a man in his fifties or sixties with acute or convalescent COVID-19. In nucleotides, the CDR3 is TGTGCCAGCAGTCAGGGACTCCCAATGAGCTCCTACAATGAGCAGTTCTTC. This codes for CASSQGLPMSSYNEQFF.